A single sample gave rise to the 18 T cell receptor beta chains below, sequenced in a study of T cells in women clearing cervical HPV infection. Repertoires were generated with immunoSEQ multiplex PCR, while TCRdb's copy carries only in-frame clones and drops some. This table holds fewer than 35,000 clones. Source material: blood buffy coat. These receptors originate from a woman between 18 and 70 years old with a cervical HPV16 infection that either progressed to CIN3+ or cleared (not recorded which).

With regard to this clone: At one boundary the junction diverges from the germline segment, which might be a read error. The read comes to an end 3 residues before the CDR3 does, leaving the germline J gene to fill in the end. The chain combines TRBV5-4 with TRBJ1-3; D gene uncertain. Germline values: CDR1 SGHNT, CDR2 YYREEE (reference sequence). This CDR3 spans 15 amino acids. CDR3 region: CASRLDGSSGNTIYF. CDR3 DNA, as far as it was read: TGTGCCAGCAGATTGGACGGGTCCTCTGGAAACACC. Looking up the rest from reference TRBV5-4 and TRBJ1-3 gives the full variable domain: ETGVTQSPTHLIKTRGQQVTLRCSSQSGHNTVSWYQQALGQGPQFIFQYYREEENGRGNFPPRFSGLQFPNYSSELNVNALELDDSALYLCASRLDGSSGNTIYFGEGSWLTVV.

Comments on this clone: Sequencing ends 3 residues short of the CDR3 end; the germline J gene provides the rest. This chain connects TRBV7-2 to TRBJ1-2; a possible D gene is TRBD1 (5 bases). Germline lookup yields CDR1 SGHTA and CDR2 FQGNSA. CDR3 length: 15 residues. The CDR3 bases that were read are TGTGCCAGCAGCTTAGTCGAAAGGGGAACCTACGAC. The encoded protein is CASSLVERGTYD. The full CDR3 protein reads CASSLVERGTYDYTF.

Turning to this clone: Read coverage stops 3 residues before the CDR3 terminus; the germline J gene supplies the remainder. The chain links TRBV4-2 to TRBJ2-2; D is unclear. The V gene's germline CDR1 is LGHNA and CDR2 YNFKEQ. The CDR3 spans 20 residues. V dropped 2 bases and J dropped 6 bases, with 28 bases sitting between them. The CDR3 here is CASSQRSGPAGAVTSGELFF. Partial CDR3 DNA: TGTGCCAGCAGCCAACGCTCCGGCCCTGCAGGTGCTGTAACCTCCGGGGAG.

Concerning this clone itself: The sequence runs out 3 residues before the end of the CDR3; the remainder is reconstructed from the germline J gene. The V gene is TRBV19, the J gene TRBJ2-5, with TRBD2 matching 7 bases. Germline CDR1 LNHDA, CDR2 SQIVND (reference sequence). V dropped 6 bases and J dropped 5; count of bases not matched to a gene: 15. The CDR3 is made up of 16 amino acids. Incomplete CDR3 DNA: TGTGCCAGTAGCCCGGGTCGGGGGGAGATATTGGAGACC. Translating it yields CASSPGRGEILET. The whole CDR3 sequence reads CASSPGRGEILETQYF.

Comments on this clone: The read terminates 3 residues before the CDR3 end, so the remaining end is supplied by the germline J gene. The V and J genes are TRBV30 and TRBJ1-2; D may be TRBD1 (5 bases). Trimming cost V 1 base and J 4 bases, with 10 bases left between them. This CDR3 contains 13 residues. The germline V gene has CDR1 GTSNPN and CDR2 SVGIG (reference sequence). Partial CDR3 DNA: TGTGCCTGGAGTGAAGGGGCAAGCTATGGC. Encoded protein: CAWSEGASYG. In full, the CDR3 reads CAWSEGASYGYTF.

In the case of this clone: The CDR3 end lies 3 residues beyond the end of the read and is filled in from the germline J gene. The chain joins TRBV6-2 or TRBV6-3 to TRBJ2-7; possibly TRBD2 for D (5 bases). The germline V gene encodes CDR1 MNHEY and CDR2 SVGEGT. The CDR3 extends over 14 amino acids. The germline V and J ends were trimmed by 2 bases and 3 bases, with 11 bases remaining between them. CDR3 in amino acids: CASSYQQEGYEQYF. The part of the CDR3 DNA that was read is TGTGCCAGCAGTTACCAGCAAGAGGGCTACGAG.

Comment on this clone: The CDR3 end is not reached by the read, which stops 3 residues before it; the germline J gene fills it in. The rearrangement uses TRBV5-1 and TRBJ2-5; 7 nucleotides align to TRBD1. Germline V CDR1 and CDR2: SGHRS, YFSETQ. The ends lost 2 bases at V and 2 bases at J; junction bases unmatched: 6. The CDR3 is 15 residues long. The CDR3 spells CASSLSGQLQETQYF. The covered CDR3 bases are TGCGCCAGCAGCTTATCGGGACAGCTACAAGAGACC.

The CDR3 loop reads CSARDFRGQVQETQYF. Partial CDR3 DNA: TGCAGTGCTAGAGATTTTAGAGGACAGGTCCAAGAGACC. The chain links TRBV20-1 to TRBJ2-5; 7 bases match TRBD1. The observed sequence ends 3 residues before the CDR3 terminus, with the missing tail filled in from the germline J gene. V was pared by 0 bases and J by 1 base, with 8 bases of the junction left unmatched. This CDR3 comprises 16 residues. The germline gives CDR1 DFQATT, CDR2 SNEGSKA (reference sequence).

With regard to this clone: The read ends 3 residues before the CDR3 terminus; that terminus is restored from the germline J gene. J is TRBJ1-6 and V is TRBV19; D is perhaps TRBD1 (5 bases). The CDR3 is 13 residues long. V was cut by 8 bases and J by 8 bases, with 13 bases left in between. Per the germline V gene, CDR1 is LNHDA and CDR2 is SQIVND (reference sequence). The CDR3 loop reads CASGTNRDSPLHF. CDR3 DNA (partial): TGTGCCAGTGGGACTAATAGGGATTCACCC.

Turning to this clone: The observed sequence ends 3 residues before the CDR3 terminus, with the missing tail filled in from the germline J gene. The chain employs TRBV7-2 and TRBJ2-7; D ambiguous. Germline CDR1 reads SGHTA; CDR2 reads FQGNSA. V lost 0 bases and J lost 5, with 11 bases in between. The CDR3 consists of 14 residues. The CDR3 DNA, read in part, is TGTGCCAGCAGCTTAGCTAGCTGGTCCCACGAG. This translates into CASSLASWSHE. In full, the CDR3 reads CASSLASWSHEQYF.

Notes on this clone: A junction end diverges from the germline sequence, so it may reflect a read error. The read ends 3 residues early relative to the CDR3; the germline J gene fills the gap. The V gene is TRBV7-2, the J gene TRBJ1-6; 7 positions agree with TRBD1. This CDR3 spans 17 amino acids. The germline V gene has CDR1 SGHTA and CDR2 FQGNSA. CDR3: CASSLAEGAPYNSPLHF. CDR3 DNA (partial): TGTGCCAGCAGCCTAGCGGAGGGGGCCCCCTATAATTCACCC.

As regards this clone: The read comes to an end 3 residues before the CDR3 does, leaving the germline J gene to fill in the end. The chain combines TRBV6-2 or TRBV6-3 with TRBJ1-2; 7 nucleotides line up with TRBD1. CDR3 length: 13 amino acids. Germline CDR1 and CDR2: MNHEY and SVGEGT. With V trimmed by 9 bases and J by 0 bases, 4 bases remained unmatched. The sequenced CDR3 bases are TGTGCCAGTTGGGACAGCCCTAACTATGGC. Its protein product is CASWDSPNYG. The complete CDR3 sequence is CASWDSPNYGYTF.

In regard to this clone: Read data end 3 residues before the CDR3 end; the end is taken from the germline J gene. This chain connects TRBV19 to TRBJ1-4; 7 bases align to TRBD1. V trimming: 6 bases; J trimming: 7 bases; junction bases outside the gene matches: 8. The CDR3 has 14 amino acids. CDR1 is LNHDA and CDR2 is SQIVND in the germline V gene (reference sequence). CDR3 residues: CASRLGGSSEKLFF. The covered CDR3 bases are TGTGCCAGTAGGCTAGGGGGCAGTTCTGAAAAA.

As regards this clone: Sequencing ends 3 residues short of the CDR3 end; the germline J gene provides the rest. This chain links TRBV20-1 with TRBJ2-1, with 14 positions matching TRBD2. The V gene's germline CDR1 is DFQATT and CDR2 SNEGSKA (reference sequence). V trimming: 6 bases; J trimming: 7 bases; junction bases outside the gene matches: 5. This CDR3 has 14 residues. CDR3 protein: CSAQGTSGSNEQFF. CDR3 bases read: TGCAGTGCCCAAGGGACTAGCGGGAGTAATGAG.

Details on this clone: The CDR3 end lies 3 residues beyond the end of the read and is filled in from the germline J gene. V gene TRBV4-1 combines with J gene TRBJ2-3; no clear D. This CDR3 region has 13 residues. Trimming removed 2 bases at V and 2 bases at J, with 5 bases between. Per the germline V gene, CDR1 is MGHRA and CDR2 is YSYEKL. CDR3 DNA (partial): TGCGCCAGCAGCCAATTCCTCACAGATACG. Protein product: CASSQFLTDT. The CDR3 reads in full as CASSQFLTDTQYF.

Comments on this clone: The CDR3 end falls 3 residues outside the read, so it is completed with the germline J gene. The rearrangement links TRBV6-1 to TRBJ1-2; TRBD1 might be the D (5 bases). Germline-derived CDR1 and CDR2 are MNHNS and SASEGT. The CDR3 has 16 residues. Between the trimmed V and J ends, which lost 4 bases and 4 bases, there was a span of 19 bases. This CDR3 is CASSAAGHAWAYGYTF. The covered CDR3 bases are TGTGCCAGCAGTGCCGCCGGACATGCTTGGGCCTATGGC.

For this clone: The read ends 3 residues before the CDR3 terminus; that terminus is restored from the germline J gene. The chain has TRBV6-1 and TRBJ2-7; 9 bases line up with TRBD1. V lost 4 bases and J lost 3; bases outside the gene matches: 7. CDR3 length: 15 amino acids. Germline V gives CDR1 MNHNS, CDR2 SASEGT. The sequenced CDR3 bases are TGTGCCAGCAGTGGCGGGACAGGGTCAATCTACGAG. Protein product: CASSGGTGSIYE. The entire CDR3 sequence reads CASSGGTGSIYEQYF.

The CDR3 spells CASSPPRTGPKSYEQYF. The covered CDR3 bases are TGCGCCAGCAGCCCCCCAAGGACAGGGCCCAAATCCTACGAG. V gene TRBV4-1 combines with J gene TRBJ2-7, with TRBD1 identical over 8 bases. The CDR3 end falls 3 residues outside the read, so it is completed with the germline J gene. Germline lookup yields CDR1 MGHRA and CDR2 YSYEKL. The ends lost 4 bases at V and 1 base at J; junction bases unmatched: 12. CDR3 length: 17 amino acids.